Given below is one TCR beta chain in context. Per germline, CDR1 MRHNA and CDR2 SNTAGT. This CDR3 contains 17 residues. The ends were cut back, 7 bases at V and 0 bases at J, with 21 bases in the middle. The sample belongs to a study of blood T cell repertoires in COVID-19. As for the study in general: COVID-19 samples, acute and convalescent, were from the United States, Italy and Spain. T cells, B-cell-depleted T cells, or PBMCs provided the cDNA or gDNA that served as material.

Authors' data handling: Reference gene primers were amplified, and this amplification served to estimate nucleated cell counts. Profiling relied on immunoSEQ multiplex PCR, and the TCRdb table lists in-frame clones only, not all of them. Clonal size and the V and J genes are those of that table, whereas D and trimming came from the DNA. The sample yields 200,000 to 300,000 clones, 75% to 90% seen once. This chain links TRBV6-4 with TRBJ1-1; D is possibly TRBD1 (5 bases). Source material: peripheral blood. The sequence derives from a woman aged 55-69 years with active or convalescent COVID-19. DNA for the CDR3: TGTGCCAGCATAATCGGGGTCGGGGGATCCATGAACACTGAAGCTTTCTTT. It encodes CASIIGVGGSMNTEAFF.